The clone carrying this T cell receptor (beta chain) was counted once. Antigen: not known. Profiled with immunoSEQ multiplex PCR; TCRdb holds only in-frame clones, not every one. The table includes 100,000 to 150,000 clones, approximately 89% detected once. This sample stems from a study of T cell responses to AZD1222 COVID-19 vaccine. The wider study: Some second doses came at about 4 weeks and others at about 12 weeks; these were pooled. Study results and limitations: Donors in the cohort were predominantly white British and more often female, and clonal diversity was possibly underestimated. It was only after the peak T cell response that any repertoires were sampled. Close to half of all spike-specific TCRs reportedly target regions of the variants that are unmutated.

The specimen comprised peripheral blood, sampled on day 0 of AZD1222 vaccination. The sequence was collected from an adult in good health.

This CDR3 is CAWRGYYNEQFF. The DNA for the CDR3 is TGTGCCTGGAGGGGGTATTACAATGAGCAGTTCTTC. The gene calls are TRBV30 and TRBJ2-1; D gene unclear. Per the germline V gene, CDR1 is GTSNPN and CDR2 is SVGIG (reference sequence). The CDR3 length is 12 residues. V shed 3 bases and J shed 4 bases, with 7 bases lying between them.